The 20 T cell receptor beta chains below were found in one sample sequenced in a study of cytomegalovirus exposure and HLA in healthy donors. 60 Vbeta and 13 Jbeta primers were used in PCR. The repertoire was sequenced with immunoSEQ multiplex PCR; TCRdb's copy has only in-frame clones and lacks some. Of 150,000 to 200,000 clones listed, more than 60% are singletons. The sample consisted of PBMCs. These receptors all stem from a male donor in good health and CMV-seronegative.

CDR3 sequence (DNA): TGTGCCAGCAGCGTAGATAGCGGGAGGGCGGAGGAGCAGTACTTC. This encodes CASSVDSGRAEEQYF. The V gene is TRBV9, the J gene TRBJ2-5; 11 bases match TRBD2. The CDR3 spans 15 residues. CDR1 is SGDLS and CDR2 is YYNGEE in the germline V gene. Trimming removed 0 bases from V and 11 bases from J; junction bases left unmatched: 9. Complete variable domain (other parts from reference TRBV9 and TRBJ2-5): DSGVTQTPKHLITATGQRVTLRCSPRSGDLSVYWYQQSLDQGLQFLIQYYNGEERAKGNILERFSAQQFPDLHSELNLSSLELGDSALYFCASSVDSGRAEEQYFGPGTRLLVL.

The chain is built from TRBV5-1 and TRBJ2-3; TRBD2 might be the D (5 bases). V was pared by 0 bases and J by 2 bases, with 10 bases between. The germline V gene has CDR1 SGHRS and CDR2 YFSETQ. The CDR3 sequence is 15 residues long. The DNA for the CDR3 is TGCGCCAGCAGCTTGGGGACTGCACCCACAGATACGCAGTATTTT. Residues: CASSLGTAPTDTQYF.

V is TRBV4-1 and J is TRBJ2-2; the D gene is possibly TRBD2 (6 bases). This CDR3 region has 15 residues. V was trimmed by 2 bases and J by 6 bases, leaving 13 bases between them. Per germline, CDR1 MGHRA and CDR2 YSYEKL. In DNA, the CDR3 is TGCGCCAGCAGCCAAACCCATACGGGGGCCGGGGAGCTGTTTTTT. Translating gives CASSQTHTGAGELFF.

This clone was counted between two and nine times. The chain joins TRBV14 to TRBJ2-2; maybe TRBD2 (5 bases). The V and J ends lost 1 base and 0 bases respectively, with 12 bases between them. The CDR3 covers 17 residues. CDR1 is SGHDN and CDR2 is FVKESK in the germline V gene. The CDR3 spells CASSQVGRTPNTGELFF. CDR3 DNA: TGTGCCAGCAGCCAAGTTGGTAGGACTCCGAACACCGGGGAGCTGTTTTTT. Drawing the rest from reference TRBV14 and TRBJ2-2, the complete variable domain is EAGVTQFPSHSVIEKGQTVTLRCDPISGHDNLYWYRRVMGKEIKFLLHFVKESKQDESGMPNNRFLAERTGGTYSTLKVQPAELEDSGVYFCASSQVGRTPNTGELFFGEGSRLTVL.

V gene TRBV9 combines with J gene TRBJ2-4; D gene uncertain. Germline V gives CDR1 SGDLS, CDR2 YYNGEE. Trimming shortened V by 0 bases and J by 8 bases, and 12 bases separated the two germline ends. The length of the CDR3 is 14 residues. As DNA, the CDR3 is TGTGCCAGCAGCGTAGGGCTAGGTGTAGACATTCAGTACTTC. Amino acid sequence: CASSVGLGVDIQYF.

The chain joins TRBV7-3 to TRBJ2-3; 8 bases line up with TRBD2. With 6 bases clipped from V and 4 bases from J, the junction kept 3 bases outside the gene matches. The CDR3 is made up of 13 amino acids. Per the germline V gene, CDR1 is SGHTA and CDR2 is FQGTGA. In nucleotides, the CDR3 is TGTGCCAGCAGGAATAGCGGGGCAGATACGCAGTATTTT. It yields the protein CASRNSGADTQYF.

J is TRBJ1-5 and V is TRBV18; D is undetermined. Germline lookup yields CDR1 KGHSH and CDR2 LQKENI. V lost 2 bases and J lost 3, with 8 bases in between. This CDR3 is built from 14 residues. This CDR3 reads CASSPGRNNQPQHF. In nucleotides, the CDR3 is TGTGCCAGCTCACCAGGGAGAAACAATCAGCCCCAGCATTTT.

V usage is TRBV19 and J usage is TRBJ2-1, with D maybe TRBD2 (5 bases). V was trimmed by 6 bases and J by 6 bases, leaving 15 bases between them. Per germline, CDR1 LNHDA and CDR2 SQIVND (reference sequence). This CDR3 spans 14 amino acids. The chain's CDR3 is CASRPDSAGNEQFF. CDR3 bases: TGTGCCAGTAGGCCGGACTCCGCCGGCAATGAGCAGTTCTTC.

The chain combines TRBV7-9 with TRBJ2-3; a possible D gene is TRBD1 (6 bases). The CDR3 consists of 13 residues. The ends were cut back, 3 bases at V and 9 bases at J, with 13 bases in the middle. Looked up from germline, CDR1 is SEHNR and CDR2 is FQNEAQ (reference sequence). As DNA, the CDR3 is TGTGCCAGCAGCTTTGCCCAGGGGAGAACGCAGTATTTT. It yields the protein CASSFAQGRTQYF.

The gene calls are TRBV28 and TRBJ2-1; TRBD2 aligns across 8 bases. The CDR3 is made up of 16 amino acids. Per the germline V gene, CDR1 is MDHEN and CDR2 is SYDVKM. V was clipped by 6 bases and J by 0 bases; unmatched bases: 7. CDR3 amino acids: CASSPSGGTSYNEQFF. In DNA, the CDR3 is TGTGCCAGCAGCCCCTCGGGGGGGACCTCCTACAATGAGCAGTTCTTC.

The J gene is TRBJ1-1, the V gene TRBV20-1, with D possibly matching TRBD1 (6 bases). Per germline, CDR1 DFQATT and CDR2 SNEGSKA (reference sequence). The length of the CDR3 is 11 residues. Deletions cut 2 bases from V and 14 bases from J, with 15 bases between. The DNA for the CDR3 is TGCAGTGCTAGACGCGAAGGGGGTGGATTCTTT. As protein: CSARREGGGFF.

V and J are TRBV2 and TRBJ2-1; possible D gene TRBD2, 5 bases. Germline loops: CDR1 SNHLY, CDR2 FYNNEI. There are 14 residues in the CDR3. V lost 10 bases and J 7 bases, leaving 20 bases between the germline ends. Here the CDR3 reads CAIRPGKRGNEQFF. CDR3 bases: TGTGCCATCAGGCCGGGAAAACGCGGGAATGAGCAGTTCTTC.

The V call is TRBV11-2, the J call TRBJ1-6; TRBD1 matches 10 bases. V was pared by 4 bases and J by 11 bases, with 5 bases of the junction left unmatched. From germline, CDR1 is SGHAT and CDR2 FQNNGV. CDR3 size: 14 residues. CDR3 residues: CASSSGTGATPLHF. The CDR3 nucleotides are TGTGCCAGCAGCTCAGGGACAGGGGCGACACCCCTCCACTTT. The entire variable domain, with the rest obtained from reference TRBV11-2 and TRBJ1-6, is as follows: EAGVAQSPRYKIIEKRQSVAFWCNPISGHATLYWYQQILGQGPKLLIQFQNNGVVDDSQLPKDRFSAERLKGVDSTLKIQPAKLEDSAVYLCASSSGTGATPLHFGNGTRLTVT.

The gene calls are TRBV5-4 and TRBJ2-5, with 10 bases lining up with TRBD2. The J call may be wrong; the DNA end is better matched by TRBJ2-7. This CDR3 spans 14 amino acids. Germline-derived CDR1 and CDR2 are SGHNT and YYREEE (reference sequence). For the CDR3, the DNA is TGTGCCAGCAGCTTGACTAGCGGGGAGGACGAGCAGTACTTC. Its protein product is CASSLTSGEDEQYF.

This chain's CDR3 is CASSYGDLTEAFF. CDR3 DNA: TGTGCCAGCAGCTACGGGGATCTAACTGAAGCTTTCTTT. The genes are TRBV7-2 and TRBJ1-1, with no clear D. This CDR3 spans 13 amino acids. CDR1 and CDR2 from the germline V gene are SGHTA and FQGNSA. Trimming shortened V by 4 bases and J by 5 bases, and 11 bases separated the two germline ends.

This clone was seen only a few times. The V call is TRBV28, the J call TRBJ2-7, with 11 positions matching TRBD2. The germline V gene has CDR1 MDHEN and CDR2 SYDVKM. V lost 6 bases, J lost 6 bases, and 10 bases stayed unmatched. The CDR3 spans 15 residues. CDR3 region: CASSLTTSGRGEQYF. The CDR3 nucleotides are TGTGCCAGCAGCCTCACAACTAGCGGGAGAGGCGAGCAGTACTTC. The entire variable domain, with the rest obtained from reference TRBV28 and TRBJ2-7, is as follows: DVKVTQSSRYLVKRTGEKVFLECVQDMDHENMFWYRQDPGLGLRLIYFSYDVKMKEKGDIPEGYSVSREKKERFSLILESASTNQTSMYLCASSLTTSGRGEQYFGPGTRLTVT.

The chain employs TRBV25-1 and TRBJ2-7; possibly TRBD2 for D (6 bases). Between the trimmed V and J ends, which lost 1 base and 0 bases, there was a span of 10 bases. There are 15 residues in the CDR3. Per the germline V gene, CDR1 is MGHDK and CDR2 is SYGVNS. The CDR3 DNA reads as TGTGCCAGCAGTGAATCGGGACTTAGCTCCTACGAGCAGTACTTC. It encodes CASSESGLSSYEQYF.

This clone came up a few times. V is TRBV2 and J is TRBJ2-5, with TRBD1 identical over 9 bases. The CDR3 spans 13 residues. Losses at the gene ends were 6 bases for V and 4 bases for J; bases not matched to a gene: 3. Germline CDR1 is SNHLY and CDR2 is FYNNEI. CDR3 DNA sequence: TGTGCCAGCAGGGACAGGGGTGGAGAGACCCAGTACTTC. Translated, it gives CASRDRGGETQYF.

The chain carries TRBV5-1 and TRBJ2-2; 8 nucleotides match TRBD2. The CDR3 is 14 residues long. The V gene's germline CDR1 is SGHRS and CDR2 YFSETQ. The junction had 7 bases not matched to a gene; V was cut back by 3 bases and J by 9 bases. The CDR3 spells CASSSGTRTRELFF. The DNA for the CDR3 is TGCGCCAGCAGCTCCGGGACTAGGACCCGGGAGCTGTTTTTT.

The V and J genes are TRBV7-9 and TRBJ2-5; 7 bases are shared with TRBD1. This CDR3 has 14 amino acids. Germline values: CDR1 SEHNR, CDR2 FQNEAQ (reference sequence). V lost 3 bases to trimming and J lost 2 bases; unmatched junction nucleotides: 3. CDR3 residues: CASSLWTGQETQYF. As DNA, the CDR3 is TGTGCCAGCAGCTTGTGGACAGGACAAGAGACCCAGTACTTC.